The 5 T cell receptor beta chains in this list originate from one sample, sequenced in a study of OX40 agonist ivuxolimab in advanced cancers. Some clones are missing from TCRdb's copy, which holds only in-frame ones; the method was immunoSEQ multiplex PCR. The profile shows around 89,000 clones, roughly 88% of them singletons. The specimen was CD4+ or CD8+ T cells sorted from blood, collected in a trial of the OX40 agonist ivuxolimab. The receptors originated from an adult with an advanced solid tumor such as melanoma, head and neck, liver or kidney cancer.

The rearrangement uses TRBV7-9 and TRBJ2-5; 8 bases are shared with TRBD1. V dropped 6 bases and J dropped 4; count of bases not matched to a gene: 13. The CDR3 has 16 amino acids. From germline, CDR1 is SEHNR and CDR2 FQNEAQ (reference sequence). The CDR3 reads CASSRGQGGVGETQYF. The CDR3 region has the DNA TGTGCCAGCAGTCGCGGACAGGGTGGTGTCGGAGAGACCCAGTACTTC.

The chain recombines TRBV5-1 with TRBJ2-1, with D possibly being TRBD1 (5 bases). Germline CDR1 reads SGHRS; CDR2 reads YFSETQ. The CDR3 has 15 residues. The germline V and J ends were trimmed by 0 bases and 3 bases, with 10 bases remaining between them. The CDR3 DNA sequence: TGCGCCAGCAGCTTGGCCGGACACCACTACAATGAGCAGTTCTTC. Encoded protein: CASSLAGHHYNEQFF.

The chain carries TRBV25-1 and TRBJ2-1, with 9 bases lining up with TRBD2. V shed 4 bases and J 1 base; nucleotides not matched to a gene: 5. The CDR3 extends over 16 amino acids. CDR1 and CDR2 (germline): MGHDK, SYGVNS. The DNA for the CDR3 is TGTGCCAGCAGTGTCTCGCTAGCGGGGTCCTACAATGAGCAGTTCTTC. This sequence encodes CASSVSLAGSYNEQFF.

This chain joins TRBV2 and TRBJ1-1, with a tentative D call TRBD1 (5 bases). Germline V lookup: CDR1 SNHLY, CDR2 FYNNEI. This CDR3 has 13 amino acids. Trimming took 10 bases from V and 4 from J, leaving 16 bases between them. The CDR3 reads CATSRDGLTEAFF. DNA for the CDR3: TGTGCCACGAGCCGGGACGGGCTCACTGAAGCTTTCTTT.

This chain joins TRBV10-3 and TRBJ1-2, with no clear D. The V end lost 0 bases, the J end lost 8 bases, and 10 bases lay between the germline ends. Germline V gives CDR1 ENHRY, CDR2 SYGVKD. This CDR3 region has 13 residues. The CDR3: CAISESMGAGYTF. The DNA of the CDR3 is TGTGCCATCAGTGAGTCCATGGGAGCCGGCTACACCTTC.